This TCR beta chain was retrieved from a study of OX40 agonist ivuxolimab in advanced cancers. Assay: immunoSEQ multiplex PCR; the TCRdb copy retains only in-frame clones and omits some. The table shows 70,000 or so clones, with roughly 87% occurring only once. The sampling schedule covered blood at baseline, cycle 4 day 1, and cycle 7 day 1. The CDR3 extends over 12 amino acids. Per germline, CDR1 LNHDA and CDR2 SQIVND (reference sequence). J was trimmed by 12 bases and V by 10 bases; bases with no gene match: 12. V and J are TRBV19 and TRBJ2-1; 7 bases map to TRBD2. The sample consisted of CD4+ or CD8+ T cells sorted from blood, taken in a trial of the OX40 agonist ivuxolimab. This TCR derives from an adult with an advanced solid tumor such as melanoma, head and neck, liver or kidney cancer. As DNA, the CDR3 is TGTGCCACCGAACAGCGGGAAGGTCGGCAGTTCTTC. This encodes CATEQREGRQFF.